The 25 T cell receptor beta chains in this list originate from one sample, sequenced in a study of blood T cell repertoires in COVID-19. Using immunoSEQ multiplex PCR, the repertoire was profiled, and TCRdb retains in-frame clones only, with some absent. The table includes about 170,000 clones, almost 85% detected once. Sequences were obtained from peripheral blood. The receptors originated from a man aged 35 to 55 who had recovered from COVID-19.

In nucleotides, the CDR3 is TGTGCCAGCACACTCGAGGTTAACACTGAAGCTTTCTTT. As protein: CASTLEVNTEAFF. The chain recombines TRBV12-3 or TRBV12-4 with TRBJ1-1, with D hard to call. This CDR3 has 13 amino acids. V gave up 7 bases and J gave up 2 bases, with 11 bases separating them.

To note about this clone: One end of the junction is discordant with germline, which a read error may explain. The chain uses TRBV9 and TRBJ1-2, with 7 positions matching TRBD1. In germline, CDR1 is SGDLS, CDR2 YYNGEE. The CDR3 has 17 residues. The chain's CDR3 is CARSARKSGQANYGYTF. CDR3 coding DNA: TGTGCCAGGAGCGCAAGGAAATCCGGACAGGCTAACTATGGCTACACCTTC.

This clone was detected once. This sequence joins TRBV2 and TRBJ2-1; possibly TRBD2 for D (5 bases). The CDR3 has 14 residues. Germline V CDR1 and CDR2: SNHLY, FYNNEI. Trimming left V 7 bases short and J 5 bases short, with 15 bases between. This CDR3 is CASTTGPGNNEQFF. The CDR3 nucleotides read TGTGCCAGCACTACCGGACCGGGGAACAATGAGCAGTTCTTC. The full variable domain, in which reference TRBV2 and TRBJ2-1 provide the parts outside the CDR3, is EPEVTQTPSHQVTQMGQEVILRCVPISNHLYFYWYRQILGQKVEFLVSFYNNEISEKSEIFDDQFSVERPDGSNFTLKIRSTKLEDSAMYFCASTTGPGNNEQFFGPGTRLTVL.

V gene TRBV18 combines with J gene TRBJ2-2, with 7 bases fitting TRBD1. J gave up 6 bases and V 4 bases, and 8 bases lay outside the gene matches. The CDR3 is 15 residues long. Germline values: CDR1 KGHSH, CDR2 LQKENI. The CDR3 sequence is CASSRSTGIPGELFF. The CDR3 DNA sequence: TGTGCCAGCTCACGATCGACAGGGATACCCGGGGAGCTGTTTTTT.

The chain is built from TRBV4-1 and TRBJ2-1, with D possibly TRBD2 on 5 matching bases. This CDR3 comprises 17 residues. Trimming took off 0 bases at V and 3 bases at J, with 15 bases between the two ends. CDR1 and CDR2 from the germline V gene are MGHRA and YSYEKL. CDR3: CASSQDSSGLNYNEQFF. In DNA form, the CDR3 reads TGCGCCAGCAGCCAAGATTCGTCCGGACTGAACTACAATGAGCAGTTCTTC.

V usage is TRBV3-1 (or the pseudogene TRBV3-2) and J usage is TRBJ1-1; 7 nucleotides match TRBD1. This CDR3 comprises 15 residues. The J segment lost 0 bases and the V segment lost 6 bases, leaving 7 bases of the junction unmatched. CDR1 is LGHDT and CDR2 is YNNKEL in the germline V gene (reference sequence). This chain's CDR3 is CASRTLTGLNTEAFF. CDR3 nucleotides: TGTGCCAGCAGAACTTTGACAGGGCTGAACACTGAAGCTTTCTTT.

The chain uses TRBV6-2 or TRBV6-3 and TRBJ2-7; tentative D call: TRBD1 (6 bases). The CDR3 totals 14 residues. Germline values: CDR1 MNHEY, CDR2 SVGEGT. The germline V and J ends were trimmed by 4 bases and 5 bases, with 15 bases remaining between them. CDR3 sequence: CASSFQGPGDEQYF. The CDR3 DNA reads TGTGCCAGCAGTTTCCAAGGACCAGGGGACGAGCAGTACTTC.

The V and J genes are TRBV27 and TRBJ1-1; D is uncertain. There are 13 residues in the CDR3. Looked up from germline, CDR1 is MNHEY and CDR2 is SMNVEV (reference sequence). Trimming took 2 bases from V and 5 from J, leaving 9 bases between them. For the CDR3, the DNA is TGTGCCAGCAGTTTAGAGGGTGGGACTGAAGCTTTCTTT. It is translated as CASSLEGGTEAFF.

The chain joins TRBV19 to TRBJ1-1; D remains ambiguous. The V end was cut by 3 bases, the J end by 4 bases, with 12 bases between. The germline V gene has CDR1 LNHDA and CDR2 SQIVND (reference sequence). This CDR3 has 14 amino acids. The CDR3 here is CASSMQAGSTEAFF. CDR3 in DNA: TGTGCCAGTAGTATGCAGGCTGGGTCCACTGAAGCTTTCTTT.

This sequence joins TRBV7-2 and TRBJ2-5; 13 positions agree with TRBD2. The germline gives CDR1 SGHTA, CDR2 FQGNSA. V shed 1 base, J shed 4 bases, and the junction held 3 bases outside the gene matches. The length of the CDR3 is 16 residues. CDR3 sequence reads: CASSLDRTSGRETQYF. CDR3 coding DNA: TGTGCCAGCAGCTTAGACAGGACTAGCGGGAGAGAGACCCAGTACTTC.

The chain has TRBV18 and TRBJ2-1; 12 bases fit TRBD2. The V gene's germline CDR1 is KGHSH and CDR2 LQKENI. Trimming at V came to 1 base and at J to 2 bases, leaving 9 bases not matched to a gene. This CDR3 spans 19 amino acids. The CDR3 loop is CASSPRGLAGSDAYNEQFF. The CDR3 coding sequence is TGTGCCAGCTCACCACGCGGACTAGCGGGATCTGATGCCTACAATGAGCAGTTCTTC.

The V gene is TRBV28, the J gene TRBJ1-6; unclear D gene. The V end lost 10 bases, the J end lost 6 bases, and 16 bases lay between the germline ends. CDR1 and CDR2 from the germline V gene are MDHEN and SYDVKM. The CDR3 has 14 amino acids. CDR3 nucleotide sequence: TGTGCCATTCGGGGAGGGATCGGTAATTCACCCCTCCACTTT. This gives the protein CAIRGGIGNSPLHF.

This chain uses TRBV7-9 with TRBJ1-3; D gene unclear. Trimming removed 6 bases from V and 3 bases from J, with 12 bases in between. Germline values: CDR1 SEHNR, CDR2 FQNEAQ (reference sequence). The CDR3 consists of 14 residues. The CDR3 region has the DNA TGTGCCAGCAGGAGAATTGCTAATGGAAACACCATATATTTT. Its translation is CASRRIANGNTIYF.

The chain employs TRBV9 and TRBJ2-1; 13 bases match TRBD2. CDR1 is SGDLS, CDR2 YYNGEE, per germline. There are 16 residues in the CDR3. V lost 4 bases, J lost 2 bases, and 3 bases stayed unmatched. The CDR3 protein is CASSPTSGRAYNEQFF. DNA of the CDR3: TGTGCCAGCAGCCCCACTAGCGGGAGGGCCTACAATGAGCAGTTCTTC. The full variable domain, in which reference TRBV9 and TRBJ2-1 provide the parts outside the CDR3, is DSGVTQTPKHLITATGQRVTLRCSPRSGDLSVYWYQQSLDQGLQFLIQYYNGEERAKGNILERFSAQQFPDLHSELNLSSLELGDSALYFCASSPTSGRAYNEQFFGPGTRLTVL.

The chain combines TRBV7-2 with TRBJ2-5, with 8 nucleotides matching TRBD1. V shed 4 bases and J 5 bases; nucleotides not matched to a gene: 6. CDR3 length equals 14 residues. Germline V gene sequence: CDR1 SGHTA, CDR2 FQGNSA. The CDR3 sequence: CASSSPGDRETQYF. CDR3 coding DNA: TGTGCCAGCAGCTCCCCGGGGGACAGGGAGACCCAGTACTTC.

The genes are TRBV19 and TRBJ1-6, with D unclear. The V and J ends lost 10 bases and 2 bases respectively, with 12 bases between them. The CDR3 length is 14 residues. Germline V lookup: CDR1 LNHDA, CDR2 SQIVND (reference sequence). CDR3 sequence reads: CATRRETYNSPLHF. For the CDR3, the DNA is TGTGCCACCCGACGGGAAACCTATAATTCACCCCTCCACTTT.

The V call is TRBV7-2, the J call TRBJ1-4; no clear D. Trimming took 1 base from V and 11 from J, leaving 14 bases between them. Germline V gene lookup returns CDR1 SGHTA and CDR2 FQGNSA. The CDR3 loop spans 14 amino acids. The CDR3 nucleotides read TGTGCCAGCAGCTTAGTTTGGGAGGAAGGGAAACTGTTTTTT. As protein: CASSLVWEEGKLFF.

There are a few counts of this clone. This sequence joins TRBV2 and TRBJ2-1; 10 positions agree with TRBD1. The CDR3 has 15 amino acids. The V gene's germline CDR1 is SNHLY and CDR2 FYNNEI. The trim removed 4 bases at V and 6 bases at J, leaving 6 bases unmatched. This chain's CDR3 is CASSGGTGETNEQFF. In DNA, the CDR3 is TGTGCCAGCAGTGGGGGGACAGGGGAAACCAATGAGCAGTTCTTC. Full variable domain (outside the CDR3, taken from reference TRBV2 and TRBJ2-1): EPEVTQTPSHQVTQMGQEVILRCVPISNHLYFYWYRQILGQKVEFLVSFYNNEISEKSEIFDDQFSVERPDGSNFTLKIRSTKLEDSAMYFCASSGGTGETNEQFFGPGTRLTVL.

V gene TRBV27 combines with J gene TRBJ1-5; D is unclear. The CDR3 is 13 amino acids. Per germline, CDR1 MNHEY and CDR2 SMNVEV (reference sequence). Trimming shortened V by 3 bases and J by 4 bases, and 7 bases separated the two germline ends. CDR3 region: CASSLLLNQPQHF. The DNA of the CDR3 is TGTGCCAGCAGTTTGCTACTTAATCAGCCCCAGCATTTT.

The chain recombines TRBV5-1 with TRBJ2-1, with a weak D call TRBD2 (7 bases). The CDR3 loop spans 16 amino acids. Germline loops: CDR1 SGHRS, CDR2 YFSETQ. V was shortened by 3 bases and J by 0 bases, with 13 bases between the two germline ends. The CDR3 sequence is CASSWGGGSSYNEQFF. The CDR3 nucleotides are TGCGCCAGCAGCTGGGGGGGCGGCAGCTCCTACAATGAGCAGTTCTTC. Full variable domain (missing parts from reference TRBV5-1 and TRBJ2-1): KAGVTQTPRYLIKTRGQQVTLSCSPISGHRSVSWYQQTPGQGLQFLFEYFSETQRNKGNFPGRFSGRQFSNSRSEMNVSTLELGDSALYLCASSWGGGSSYNEQFFGPGTRLTVL.

This clone occurred many times. The V and J genes are TRBV7-2 and TRBJ2-1, with 11 bases identical to TRBD2. V lost 5 bases, J lost 4 bases, and 10 bases stayed unmatched. Germline V CDR1 and CDR2: SGHTA, FQGNSA. CDR3 length: 17 residues. The CDR3 DNA is TGTGCCAGCAGCCTCTCGACTAGCGGGGACTATTACAATGAGCAGTTCTTC. This sequence encodes CASSLSTSGDYYNEQFF.

The genes are TRBV20-1 and TRBJ2-1; 9 nucleotides agree with TRBD2. CDR3 size: 15 residues. The trim removed 3 bases at V and 6 bases at J, leaving 9 bases unmatched. The V gene's germline CDR1 is DFQATT and CDR2 SNEGSKA (reference sequence). The CDR3 sequence is CSASRAGGVPNEQFF. The CDR3 DNA is TGCAGTGCTAGTAGGGCGGGAGGGGTCCCCAATGAGCAGTTCTTC.

This chain links TRBV27 with TRBJ2-5; 15 bases fit TRBD2. Germline V lookup: CDR1 MNHEY, CDR2 SMNVEV (reference sequence). The CDR3 loop spans 16 amino acids. V shed 8 bases, J shed 3 bases, and the junction held 7 bases outside the gene matches. CDR3 sequence (DNA): TGTGCCAGCCGGACTAGCGGGGGGGCCTGGAAAGAGACCCAGTACTTC. It encodes CASRTSGGAWKETQYF.

The chain links TRBV1 to TRBJ1-1; the table assigns TRBD1, which was not confirmed against the DNA. TRBV1 is noted as a pseudogene. The CDR3 spans 16 residues. As DNA, the CDR3 is TGCACCAGCAGCCAGGACAGGGTTTCCACGAACACTGAAGCTTTCTTT. Translated, it gives CTSSQDRVSTNTEAFF.

The V gene is TRBV10-3, the J gene TRBJ2-1, with 12 positions matching TRBD1. The CDR3 totals 16 residues. Germline lookup yields CDR1 ENHRY and CDR2 SYGVKD. J was trimmed by 8 bases and V by 8 bases; bases with no gene match: 13. The CDR3 region has the DNA TGTGCCATCTGCCCGCATGGGACAGGGGGCGTCGATGAGCAGTTCTTC. Protein product: CAICPHGTGGVDEQFF.